Described below is a single T cell receptor beta chain sequence and its context. The data originate from a study of blood T cell repertoires in COVID-19. About the research overall: The samples span acute and convalescent COVID-19 from the United States, Italy and Spain.

Produced via immunoSEQ multiplex PCR; TCRdb's table is partial and in-frame only. The sample yields just over 60,000 clones, over 75% seen once. This CDR3 has 14 amino acids. Per germline, CDR1 SNHLY and CDR2 FYNNEI. Trimming removed 6 bases at V and 0 bases at J, with 10 bases between. This TCR derives from a man in his 60s with acute or convalescent COVID-19. Input material: peripheral blood. This rearrangement joins TRBV2 to TRBJ2-3; D unclear. Written as DNA, the CDR3 is TGTGCCAGCAGCGCCAGGCTGAGCACAGATACGCAGTATTTT. Translated, it gives CASSARLSTDTQYF.